Following are 2 T cell receptor beta chains from one sample sequenced in a study of blood T cell repertoires in COVID-19. Sequencing used immunoSEQ multiplex PCR; TCRdb keeps in-frame clones, though not all of them. This sample has a few hundred thousand clones, with over 75% found just once. The sequencing sample was made of PBMCs or T cells enriched from blood (not recorded which). The receptors were sampled from a woman in her 30s who had recovered from COVID-19.

This clone was observed a single time. The V and J genes are TRBV14 and TRBJ2-3; the D gene is possibly TRBD2 (6 bases). The CDR3 runs 15 residues. V lost 0 bases, J lost 2 bases, and 9 bases lay in between. Germline V gives CDR1 SGHDN, CDR2 FVKESK. The CDR3 region has the DNA TGTGCCAGCAGCCAAGAGATGGGACTCACAGATACGCAGTATTTT. Protein product: CASSQEMGLTDTQYF.

The chain has TRBV5-1 and TRBJ2-7; a weak D match, TRBD2 (5 bases). Germline V lookup: CDR1 SGHRS, CDR2 YFSETQ. V lost 5 bases, J lost 3 bases, and 9 bases lay in between. CDR3 length: 12 residues. The CDR3 is CASRDGDYEQYF. CDR3 DNA sequence: TGCGCCAGCAGAGACGGGGACTACGAGCAGTACTTC.